This entry lists 18 T cell receptor beta chains sequenced from one sample in a study of OX40 agonist ivuxolimab in advanced cancers. The table came from immunoSEQ multiplex PCR; TCRdb's copy has only in-frame clones and leaves some out. The sample consists of around 76,000 clones, 70% to 90% of them appearing once. The material was CD4+ or CD8+ T cells sorted from blood, obtained in a trial of the OX40 agonist ivuxolimab. The receptors were sampled from an adult with an advanced solid tumor such as melanoma, head and neck, liver or kidney cancer.

The genes are TRBV19 and TRBJ2-1; 7 bases map to TRBD1. The CDR3 length is 16 residues. From germline, CDR1 is LNHDA and CDR2 SQIVND (reference sequence). The trim removed 1 base at V and 3 bases at J, leaving 6 bases unmatched. CDR3 in DNA: TGTGCCAGTAGTATAGGTCGGCCAGGGGGCTACAATGAGCAGTTCTTC. Protein sequence: CASSIGRPGGYNEQFF.

The chain has TRBV28 and TRBJ2-3; D unresolved. The germline V gene encodes CDR1 MDHEN and CDR2 SYDVKM. This CDR3 region has 13 residues. Trimming shortened V by 7 bases and J by 6 bases, and 14 bases separated the two germline ends. The CDR3 reads CASTPPFRDTQYF. The CDR3 DNA reads as TGTGCCAGCACCCCCCCGTTTCGGGATACGCAGTATTTT.

About this clone itself: The identical CDR3 is also encoded by other nucleotide sequences in the sample. The chain carries TRBV18 and TRBJ2-1, with 12 bases identical to TRBD2. J lost 7 bases, V lost 6 bases, and 7 bases had no gene match. Germline lookup yields CDR1 KGHSH and CDR2 LQKENI. This CDR3 comprises 15 residues. CDR3 nucleotides: TGTGCCAGCTCTCCTACTAGCGGGGGGAGGAATGAGCAGTTCTTC. This translates into CASSPTSGGRNEQFF.

The CDR3 here is CASRLRFAGGRGNEQFF. The CDR3 DNA sequence: TGTGCCAGCAGGCTCCGTTTCGCGGGAGGGAGGGGAAATGAGCAGTTCTTC. The V gene is TRBV5-4, the J gene TRBJ2-1; 9 bases are a match to TRBD2. After removal of 5 bases from V and 7 bases from J, the junction contained 16 bases not matched to a gene. This CDR3 comprises 17 residues. CDR1 and CDR2 from the germline V gene are SGHNT and YYREEE (reference sequence).

The chain uses TRBV5-6 and TRBJ2-1, with TRBD2 identical over 11 bases. The CDR3 runs to 16 residues. Germline trimming cut 6 bases from V and 0 bases from J; bases unmatched to any gene: 5. Germline V lookup: CDR1 SGHDT, CDR2 YYEEEE. The chain's CDR3 is CASNPSGGSSYNEQFF. The CDR3 DNA sequence: TGTGCCAGCAATCCTAGCGGGGGGTCCTCCTACAATGAGCAGTTCTTC.

The V gene is TRBV2, the J gene TRBJ2-3, with 9 bases identical to TRBD1. Trimming took 5 bases from V and 2 from J; bases not matched to a gene: 5. CDR3 length: 15 amino acids. Germline V lookup: CDR1 SNHLY, CDR2 FYNNEI. In DNA, the CDR3 is TGTGCCAGCAGTCCCGGGACAGGGTCCACAGATACGCAGTATTTT. Translation: CASSPGTGSTDTQYF.

The chain uses TRBV19 and TRBJ2-3, with 11 bases that match TRBD2. Germline CDR1 LNHDA, CDR2 SQIVND (reference sequence). Trimming cost V 4 bases and J 2 bases; bases outside gene matches: 2. CDR3 length: 15 residues. DNA of the CDR3: TGTGCCAGTAGTACTAGCGGGGGGTTCACAGATACGCAGTATTTT. Translated: CASSTSGGFTDTQYF.

The genes are TRBV9 and TRBJ2-1; D may correspond to TRBD1 or TRBD2 (5 bases each). This CDR3 has 13 residues. V was pared by 6 bases and J by 5 bases, with 12 bases between. Germline loops: CDR1 SGDLS, CDR2 YYNGEE. CDR3 loop: CASTGSGHNEQFF. The CDR3 nucleotides are TGTGCCAGCACAGGGTCGGGACACAATGAGCAGTTCTTC.

This clone was seen once. J is TRBJ2-7 and V is TRBV6-5; 7 nucleotides align to TRBD1. V shed 3 bases and J 7 bases; nucleotides not matched to a gene: 12. Per the germline V gene, CDR1 is MNHEY and CDR2 is SVGAGI. CDR3 length: 15 amino acids. The CDR3 region is CASSYEGGKLGEQYF. DNA of the CDR3: TGTGCCAGCAGTTATGAAGGGGGCAAGCTTGGGGAGCAGTACTTC.

The chain is built from TRBV30 and TRBJ2-7; a possible D gene is TRBD2 (5 bases). The CDR3 runs to 16 residues. From germline, CDR1 is GTSNPN and CDR2 SVGIG (reference sequence). Trimming cost V 2 bases and J 5 bases, with 22 bases left between them. The CDR3 reads CAWSNPFVEGVHEQYF. CDR3 nucleotide sequence: TGTGCCTGGAGTAACCCATTTGTTGAGGGAGTACACGAGCAGTACTTC.

This clone has only one observation. The genes are TRBV18 and TRBJ1-6; the D is unclear. The V end lost 0 bases, the J end lost 6 bases, and 6 bases lay between the germline ends. The germline gives CDR1 KGHSH, CDR2 LQKENI. The CDR3 runs to 14 residues. The CDR3 is CASSPPAANSPLHF. The CDR3, as DNA: TGTGCCAGCTCACCACCCGCGGCTAATTCACCCCTCCACTTT. The full variable domain, in which reference TRBV18 and TRBJ1-6 provide the parts outside the CDR3, is NAGVMQNPRHLVRRRGQEARLRCSPMKGHSHVYWYRQLPEEGLKFMVYLQKENIIDESGMPKERFSAEFPKEGPSILRIQQVVRGDSAAYFCASSPPAANSPLHFGNGTRLTVT.

This chain uses TRBV7-9 with TRBJ2-5; D is perhaps TRBD2 (5 bases). CDR1 is SEHNR, CDR2 FQNEAQ, per germline (reference sequence). V dropped 5 bases and J dropped 4 bases, with 11 bases sitting between them. The CDR3 sequence is 13 residues long. CDR3 loop: CASSPGNGETQYF. CDR3 bases: TGTGCCAGCAGCCCGGGGAACGGAGAGACCCAGTACTTC.

This clone has just a few counts. The chain joins TRBV2 to TRBJ2-7, with D unresolved. The CDR3 spans 11 residues. Trimming removed 2 bases at V and 6 bases at J, with 5 bases between. Germline V lookup: CDR1 SNHLY, CDR2 FYNNEI. CDR3 sequence: CASSESREQYV. DNA for the CDR3: TGTGCCAGCAGTGAATCGCGCGAGCAGTACGTC.

This chain joins TRBV27 and TRBJ2-5, with TRBD1 identical over 11 bases. V dropped 5 bases and J dropped 5; count of bases not matched to a gene: 7. This CDR3 has 15 residues. Germline V gene data show CDR1 as MNHEY and CDR2 as SMNVEV (reference sequence). CDR3 amino acids: CASSPPGQGEETQYF. The CDR3 nucleotides read TGTGCCAGCAGTCCTCCGGGACAGGGGGAGGAGACCCAGTACTTC.

This chain uses TRBV4-2 with TRBJ2-7; unclear D gene. This CDR3 contains 12 residues. Germline CDR1 is LGHNA and CDR2 is YNFKEQ. V was cut by 5 bases and J by 6 bases, with 11 bases left in between. The CDR3: CASSTPPSEQYF. The DNA for the CDR3 is TGTGCCAGCAGCACCCCCCCCTCCGAGCAGTACTTC.

The chain employs TRBV4-3 and TRBJ2-1; D could derive from TRBD1 or TRBD2 (6 bases each). V lost 1 base to trimming and J lost 2 bases, with 12 bases between them. CDR3 length: 16 amino acids. CDR1 LGHNA and CDR2 YSLEER come from the germline V gene. CDR3 sequence reads: CASSQVGGDTYNEQFF. The DNA of the CDR3 is TGCGCCAGCAGCCAAGTCGGGGGCGATACCTACAATGAGCAGTTCTTC.

The gene calls are TRBV28 and TRBJ1-5; D is undetermined. The V gene lost 2 bases and the J gene lost 1 base, with 9 bases spanning the gap. There are 15 residues in the CDR3. Germline values: CDR1 MDHEN, CDR2 SYDVKM. The CDR3 region is CASSLRGGSNQPQHF. The DNA for the CDR3 is TGTGCCAGCAGTTTACGGGGAGGGAGCAATCAGCCCCAGCATTTT.

The chain has TRBV7-9 and TRBJ2-3, with 9 positions matching TRBD2. The CDR3 extends over 19 amino acids. Trimming cost V 0 bases and J 0 bases; bases outside gene matches: 10. CDR1 and CDR2 (germline): SEHNR, FQNEAQ (reference sequence). The CDR3 DNA follows: TGTGCCAGCAGCTTAGCGTTTGCTAGCGGGGCCTCTAGCACAGATACGCAGTATTTT. Protein product: CASSLAFASGASSTDTQYF.